This is a list of T cell receptor beta chains from one sample in a study of T cells after yellow fever vaccination. TCRdb reanalysed the 5' RACE reads using MiXCR and keeps one entry per CDR3 protein. This table holds under 600,000 distinct CDR3 sequences, approximately 15% found once. The sequencing used PBMCs, collected on the day of the yellow fever booster vaccination. Receptor source: a man aged 30 to 39 who received the YFV17D yellow fever vaccine. CDR3s include the opening cysteine and the closing phenylalanine or tryptophan. Only some rows state a clone size, as once, few, many or a class for expanded clones.

v_call	clone_size	j_call	cdr3_aa
TRBV5-1	-	TRBJ2-1	CASNDRSSYNEQFF
TRBV5-4	-	TRBJ2-6	CAISTGTGGSGANVLTF
TRBV11-2	many	TRBJ2-1	CASSLDRPSLIYEQFF
TRBV6-2/TRBV6-3	once	TRBJ2-7	CASRTSGGPYEQYF
TRBV9	-	TRBJ2-3	CASSVGGMASEDTQYF
TRBV12-3/TRBV12-4	few	TRBJ1-2	CASRQGVPGYGYTF
TRBV2	-	TRBJ1-1	CASSDHRGINTEAFF
TRBV7-9	few	TRBJ2-1	CASSSGAHNEQFF
TRBV12-5	-	TRBJ2-4	CASGQGENIQYF
TRBV30	few	TRBJ2-1	CAWVTGTGGLEQFF
TRBV19	few	TRBJ2-1	CASSMTSGPEQFF
TRBV7-9	-	TRBJ2-3	CASSRRDTDTQYF
TRBV12-3/TRBV12-4	-	TRBJ1-5	CASSLRVRTTNQRQHF
TRBV2	-	TRBJ2-7	CASSGGGSTFYEQYF
TRBV20-1	few	TRBJ2-1	CSAPRILSYNEQFF
TRBV27	-	TRBJ2-1	CASSPIGGGNEQFF
TRBV20-1	few	TRBJ1-1	CSARVVGGGPEAFF
TRBV6-5	-	TRBJ1-1	CASSYSIAVGNTEAFF
TRBV10-3	few	TRBJ2-3	CAISDVAGGADTQYF
TRBV29-1	many	TRBJ1-1	CSVERGTFKAFF
TRBV29-1	-	TRBJ2-3	CSVEVGGHTDTQYF
TRBV4-3	few	TRBJ2-7	CASSQVSSGNYEQYF
TRBV28	-	TRBJ2-7	CASSLRFEGDRNEQYF
TRBV5-1	-	TRBJ1-5	CASSLGPTAPWHF
TRBV9	-	TRBJ2-1	CASSYTDTEQFF
TRBV5-1	-	TRBJ1-4	CASSLAVTGVEKLFF
TRBV7-2	-	TRBJ2-3	CASSLMSRTDTQYF
TRBV27	-	TRBJ1-5	CASSLNGQPQHF
TRBV25-1	-	TRBJ2-7	CASTGGLGEQYF
TRBV27	few	TRBJ1-3	CASSPSRDGNTIYF
TRBV18	-	TRBJ2-5	CASSPGTGWTQYF
TRBV9	few	TRBJ2-2	CASSVFLGAAATGELFF